This entry lists 3 T cell receptor beta chains sequenced from one sample in a study of spatial heterogeneity in lung cancer. TCRdb reprocessed the 5' RACE reads with MiXCR, giving one entry per CDR3 protein. Here the sample spans 28,000 or so distinct CDR3 sequences, roughly 8% being singletons. Time point noted: sample taken at primary tumor resection. From tumor, nontumor lung or frozen PBMC, whole RNA was taken unsorted for sequencing. The sequenced sample was PBMCs, obtained at surgery. The receptors stem from a female donor with early-stage non-small cell lung cancer.

This clonotype was seen repeatedly, ten times or more. The chain joins TRBV10-3 to TRBJ2-3; 15 nucleotides match TRBD2. Germline V lookup: CDR1 ENHRY, CDR2 SYGVKD. V was clipped by 2 bases and J by 4 bases; unmatched bases: 1. The CDR3 is 16 residues long. CDR3 amino acids: CAISERTSGRADTQYF. CDR3 DNA: TGTGCCATCAGTGAGAGGACTAGCGGGAGGGCAGATACGCAGTATTTT.

This clonotype was picked up many times. The chain links TRBV20-1 to TRBJ2-1; D perhaps matches TRBD2 (5 bases). This CDR3 is 12 amino acids long. In germline, CDR1 is DFQATT, CDR2 SNEGSKA (reference sequence). Trimming stripped 6 bases from V and 12 bases from J, with 18 bases between. The CDR3 coding sequence is TGCAGTGCCGGCGGAGGCCCCAACTGGCAGTTCTTC. Translating it yields CSAGGGPNWQFF.

This clonotype has a count of ten or more. This chain uses TRBV28 with TRBJ2-6; tentative D call: TRBD1 (5 bases). The germline CDR1 and CDR2 sequences are MDHEN and SYDVKM. Trimming shortened V by 2 bases and J by 0 bases, and 14 bases separated the two germline ends. The CDR3 sequence is 18 residues long. CDR3 nucleotides: TGTGCCAGCAGTTTAGGTAACAGGTGGAGCTCTGGGGCCAACGTCCTGACTTTC. Its protein product is CASSLGNRWSSGANVLTF.